Below, 2 T cell receptor beta chains from the same sample are listed, as sequenced in a study of CD8+ T cells in alopecia areata. Treatment indicated: oral pan-JAK inhibitor, 5-10 mg twice daily. In each case, RNA was isolated and then reverse transcribed into cDNA as the sequencing template. Profiling relied on immunoSEQ multiplex PCR, and the TCRdb table lists in-frame clones only, not all of them. The sample lists approximately 210,000 clones; around three fifths were seen once. The sample was CD4+ T cells sorted from blood, taken at week 24, from a patient treated with tofacitinib. All receptors come from a human donor with alopecia areata.

The chain joins TRBV7-2 to TRBJ2-3; D gene ambiguous. Trimming pared 6 bases from V and 2 bases from J, leaving 6 bases between. The CDR3 has 12 amino acids. Germline CDR1 SGHTA, CDR2 FQGNSA. The CDR3 DNA sequence: TGTGCCAGCAGTCATTACACAGATACGCAGTATTTT. Its protein is CASSHYTDTQYF.

The rearrangement joins TRBV29-1 to TRBJ1-1; TRBD1 might be the D (5 bases). Germline-derived CDR1 and CDR2 are SQVTM and ANQGSEA. This CDR3 has 11 amino acids. Trimming stripped 4 bases from V and 11 bases from J, with 14 bases between. The CDR3 sequence is CSVVSGRNAFF. The CDR3 coding sequence is TGCAGCGTTGTTTCAGGGCGGAATGCTTTCTTT.